This T cell receptor (beta chain) was profiled in a study of early T cells in non-severe SARS-CoV-2 infection. The wider study: Investigators sequenced bulk RNA drawn from unsorted whole blood, and chains remained unpaired.

Notes on the study in general: A preference for anti-spike CD8 responses marked VDJdb matching, which missed private and CD4 specificities.

This clonotype came up many times. The antigen remains unidentified. The protocol attached unique molecular identifiers to individual cDNA molecules. TCRdb independently ran MiXCR on the 5' RACE reads; one entry per CDR3 protein. The data contain tens of thousands of distinct CDR3 sequences, around 3.9% of them singletons. Source material: whole blood. The clonotype was recovered from an adult who was a healthcare worker with PCR-confirmed SARS-CoV-2 infection or an uninfected control (not recorded which).

The CDR3: CASSLRALAEITDTQYF. The CDR3 region has the DNA TGTGCCAGCAGCTTACGGGCACTAGCGGAGATTACAGATACGCAGTATTTT. The rearrangement uses TRBV11-2 and TRBJ2-3; TRBD2 matches 8 bases. CDR1 is SGHAT and CDR2 is FQNNGV in the germline V gene. This CDR3 spans 17 amino acids. J gave up 3 bases and V 2 bases, and 10 bases lay outside the gene matches.